These T cell receptor beta chains were read from a single sample in a study of cytomegalovirus exposure and HLA in healthy donors. The assay was immunoSEQ multiplex PCR, and TCRdb's table has in-frame clones only and misses some. The repertoire holds 200,000 or so clones, with approximately 80% as singletons. Sequenced material: PBMCs. Every receptor here comes from a woman in her forties or fifties in good health and CMV-seropositive. Both conserved end residues are part of each CDR3. A D gene is named only where the DNA matches it firmly. The size field is filled for only some rows; it gives once, few, many or a size class.

CDR3 length | J gene | D gene | V gene | clone size | CDR3 DNA | CDR3 protein
15 | TRBJ1-3 | NA | TRBV2 | NA | TGTGCCAGCAGGGGATTGGAGGGCTCTGGAAACACCATATATTTT | CASRGLEGSGNTIYF
13 | TRBJ2-2 | NA | TRBV6-5 | NA | TGTGCCAGCAGTTACTCGAGTTTCGGGGAGCTGTTTTTT | CASSYSSFGELFF
12 | TRBJ1-6 | NA | TRBV6-5 | NA | TGTGCCAGCACGACAGGACGATCACCCCTCCACTTT | CASTTGRSPLHF
15 | TRBJ1-1 | TRBD1 | TRBV6-1 | NA | TGTGCCAGCACTATCCGACAGGGTCGGAACACTGAAGCTTTCTTT | CASTIRQGRNTEAFF
13 | TRBJ2-3 | NA | TRBV6-1 | NA | TGTGCCAGCATGAGCGGGTTCACAGATACGCAGTATTTT | CASMSGFTDTQYF
18 | TRBJ2-1 | TRBD2 | TRBV23-1 | NA | TGCGCCAGCAGTCGGCCGGGACTAGCGGGGGGCCCCCTCAATGAGCAGTTCTTC | CASSRPGLAGGPLNEQFF
14 | TRBJ1-2 | TRBD1 | TRBV19 | NA | TGTGCCAGTACCCCTGACAGGGGCGGCTATGGCTACACCTTC | CASTPDRGGYGYTF
14 | TRBJ2-2 | TRBD2 | TRBV5-8 | NA | TGTGCCGTCCCGGGACTAGCGAACACCGGGGAGCTGTTTTTT | CAVPGLANTGELFF
14 | TRBJ1-5 | NA | TRBV7-8 | once | TGTGCCAGCAGCCCTCGCTTCACTATGCAGCCCCAGCATTTT | CASSPRFTMQPQHF
14 | TRBJ2-1 | TRBD2 | TRBV18 | NA | TGTGCCAGCTCACCTGAGGCGGGGGGGGGAGAGCAGTTCTTC | CASSPEAGGGEQFF
13 | TRBJ2-2 | NA | TRBV2 | NA | TGTGCCAGCAGTGTCGGGGGAGGCGGGGAGCTGTTTTTT | CASSVGGGGELFF
16 | TRBJ1-1 | NA | TRBV28 | NA | TGTGCCGCGGGACGATCTGGATCCTCCTTTGGCACTGAAGCTTTCTTT | CAAGRSGSSFGTEAFF
17 | TRBJ2-7 | NA | TRBV7-7 | NA | TGTGCTAGCAGCCGACCCCGTACTAGAATCCGTTGGGGCGAGCAGTACTTC | CASSRPRTRIRWGEQYF
15 | TRBJ2-7 | TRBD1 | TRBV5-4 | NA | TGTGCCAGCAGCCAAGGACAGGGAACCCTCTACGAGCAGTACTTC | CASSQGQGTLYEQYF
14 | TRBJ2-7 | TRBD2 | TRBV7-3 | once | TGTGCCAGCAGCTCCCTTAGCGGGGGGTACGAGCAGTACTTC | CASSSLSGGYEQYF
14 | TRBJ1-1 | NA | TRBV6-1 | NA | TGTGCCAGCATTCCTACTACCATGAACACTGAAGCTTTCTTT | CASIPTTMNTEAFF
10 | TRBJ1-5 | NA | TRBV7-6 | few | TGTGCCGGTGCGGGAGGGCCCCAGCATTTT | CAGAGGPQHF
16 | TRBJ2-1 | NA | TRBV4-3 | NA | TGCGCCAGCAGCCTCAACGCGGCCGAAACCATCAATGAGCAGTTCTTC | CASSLNAAETINEQFF
16 | TRBJ2-7 | NA | TRBV5-6 | NA | TGTGCCAGCAGATGGCGGGTGGGGGCCGATCTGCACGAGCAGTACTTC | CASRWRVGADLHEQYF
13 | TRBJ1-1 | NA | TRBV11-2 | NA | TGTGCCAGCAGCTTAGCGGGTAACACTGAAGCTTTCTTT | CASSLAGNTEAFF
16 | TRBJ2-3 | NA | TRBV5-8 | NA | TGTGCCAGCAGCGAAACGACGGGTCCCGGCACAGATACGCAGTATTTT | CASSETTGPGTDTQYF
15 | TRBJ1-2 | NA | TRBV6-1 | NA | TGTGCCAGCAGCCCTAGGGGGGGTTTCGACTATGGCTACACCTTC | CASSPRGGFDYGYTF
15 | TRBJ2-3 | TRBD1 | TRBV13 | NA | TGTGCCAGCAGCTTGAGGGGGCTCCTCACAGATACGCAGTATTTT | CASSLRGLLTDTQYF
13 | TRBJ2-1 | NA | TRBV7-8 | NA | TGTGCCAGCAGCGTAAACAGGGACAATGAGCAGTTCTTC | CASSVNRDNEQFF
16 | TRBJ1-1 | NA | TRBV4-2 | NA | TGTGCCAGCAGCCAAGAGGGGGGGTTTGGGAGCACTGAAGCTTTCTTT | CASSQEGGFGSTEAFF
14 | TRBJ1-6 | TRBD1 | TRBV10-3 | NA | TGTGCCACCAATTCCGGGACAGCAAATTCACCCCTCCACTTT | CATNSGTANSPLHF
15 | TRBJ2-6 | NA | TRBV28 | NA | TGTGCCAGCAGTTTTATAGGGGCCGGGGCCAACGTCCTGACTTTC | CASSFIGAGANVLTF
13 | TRBJ2-5 | TRBD1 | TRBV2 | NA | TGTGCCAGCAGTGAAGGCAGGGGGCTTGAGCAGTACTTC | CASSEGRGLEQYF
14 | TRBJ2-5 | TRBD1 | TRBV5-1 | NA | TGCGCCAGCAGCTCCCGGACAGGGGGAGAGACCCAGTACTTC | CASSSRTGGETQYF
13 | TRBJ2-7 | NA | TRBV7-9 | NA | TGTGCCAGCAATTCTTGGGGGCACTACGAGCAGTACTTC | CASNSWGHYEQYF
16 | TRBJ2-5 | TRBD2 | TRBV6-5 | many | TGTGCCAGCAGTTACTCCGGGACTAGCGGGGAGGAGACCCAGTACTTC | CASSYSGTSGEETQYF
17 | TRBJ2-3 | NA | TRBV11-3 | once | TGTGCCAGCAGCTTACGATCCGGGCAGGGGTCGACAGATACGCAGTATTTT | CASSLRSGQGSTDTQYF
17 | TRBJ2-1 | TRBD2 | TRBV5-1 | NA | TGCGCCAGCAGCTTTGGACTAGCGGGGGCCGACTACAATGAGCAGTTCTTC | CASSFGLAGADYNEQFF
14 | TRBJ1-2 | NA | TRBV5-1 | once | TGCGCCAGCAGCTCCGGCGGGGTCAACTATGGCTACACCTTC | CASSSGGVNYGYTF
16 | TRBJ2-7 | TRBD1 | TRBV11-2 | NA | TGTGCCAGCAGTAGCACACCGGGACAGGGGAGATACGAGCAGTACTTC | CASSSTPGQGRYEQYF
16 | TRBJ2-5 | TRBD2 | TRBV7-9 | NA | TGTGCCAGCGGCTTAGGGAGCGGGGTAGGCCAAGAGACCCAGTACTTC | CASGLGSGVGQETQYF
14 | TRBJ2-4 | TRBD1 | TRBV7-8 | NA | TGTGCCAGCAGCTCGGGGACAGACAAAAACATTCAGTACTTC | CASSSGTDKNIQYF
15 | TRBJ2-6 | NA | TRBV10-2 | NA | TGCGCCAGCAGTGATTGGAGGGCGGGGGCCAACGTCCTGACTTTC | CASSDWRAGANVLTF
15 | TRBJ2-7 | TRBD1 | TRBV6-5 | NA | TGTGCCAGCAGGCCCGACAGGGGGTTCTTCTACGAGCAGTACTTC | CASRPDRGFFYEQYF
16 | TRBJ2-2 | NA | TRBV7-6 | NA | TGTGCCAGCAGCTTAGTATCGGGGGTGGACACCGGGGAGCTGTTTTTT | CASSLVSGVDTGELFF
14 | TRBJ2-3 | TRBD2 | TRBV2 | NA | TGTGCCACCAAGCGGGGGACAAACACAGATACGCAGTATTTT | CATKRGTNTDTQYF
16 | TRBJ1-2 | NA | TRBV5-1 | NA | TGCGCCAGCAGCTTGGCCGAACGGGGGGAGGCCTATGGCTACACCTTC | CASSLAERGEAYGYTF
14 | TRBJ2-7 | TRBD1 | TRBV5-1 | NA | TGCGCCAGCAGCTTGGACCAGGGGGCATACGAGCAGTACTTC | CASSLDQGAYEQYF
11 | TRBJ2-5 | NA | TRBV14 | NA | TGTGCCAGCCAGGGGACGGAGACCCAGTACTTC | CASQGTETQYF
19 | TRBJ2-2 | TRBD1 | TRBV18 | NA | TGTGCCAGCTCACTCACGTCGGCCGGGACAGGGGGCATCACCGGGGAGCTGTTTTTT | CASSLTSAGTGGITGELFF
14 | TRBJ1-2 | NA | TRBV5-4 | NA | TGTGCCAGCAGCCCCACAGGGAGCGCCCATGGCTACACCTTC | CASSPTGSAHGYTF
14 | TRBJ1-1 | NA | TRBV7-9 | NA | TGTGCCAGCAGCTCCGACAGTGTGAACACTGAAGCTTTCTTT | CASSSDSVNTEAFF
15 | TRBJ2-6 | NA | TRBV28 | NA | TGTGCCAGCAGTCAAGGGGCGCTGGGGGCCAACGTCCTGACTTTC | CASSQGALGANVLTF
15 | TRBJ1-1 | TRBD1 | TRBV5-1 | NA | TGCGCCAGCAGCTTTGAATGGACAGGGGGGACTGAAGCTTTCTTT | CASSFEWTGGTEAFF
14 | TRBJ2-3 | NA | TRBV5-1 | NA | TGCGCCAGCAGCTTGACAGGGCGCACAGATACGCAGTATTTT | CASSLTGRTDTQYF
15 | TRBJ2-5 | NA | TRBV6-6 | NA | TGTGCCAGCAGTTACTCGCTACAGATACAAGAGACCCAGTACTTC | CASSYSLQIQETQYF
15 | TRBJ2-7 | NA | TRBV6-1 | NA | TGTGCCAGCAGTGATACCCGGGACTGGACCTACGAGCAGTACTTC | CASSDTRDWTYEQYF
16 | TRBJ1-5 | TRBD1 | TRBV7-8 | NA | TGTGCCAGCAGCTCGGGACAGAGGCTTAGCAATCAGCCCCAGCATTTT | CASSSGQRLSNQPQHF
15 | TRBJ1-3 | NA | TRBV28 | NA | TGTGCCAGCACCGCGGACACAAGCTCTGGAAACACCATATATTTT | CASTADTSSGNTIYF
14 | TRBJ2-7 | NA | TRBV30 | NA | TGTGCCTGGAGTGTATGGGGGCTCGACTACGAGCAGTACTTC | CAWSVWGLDYEQYF